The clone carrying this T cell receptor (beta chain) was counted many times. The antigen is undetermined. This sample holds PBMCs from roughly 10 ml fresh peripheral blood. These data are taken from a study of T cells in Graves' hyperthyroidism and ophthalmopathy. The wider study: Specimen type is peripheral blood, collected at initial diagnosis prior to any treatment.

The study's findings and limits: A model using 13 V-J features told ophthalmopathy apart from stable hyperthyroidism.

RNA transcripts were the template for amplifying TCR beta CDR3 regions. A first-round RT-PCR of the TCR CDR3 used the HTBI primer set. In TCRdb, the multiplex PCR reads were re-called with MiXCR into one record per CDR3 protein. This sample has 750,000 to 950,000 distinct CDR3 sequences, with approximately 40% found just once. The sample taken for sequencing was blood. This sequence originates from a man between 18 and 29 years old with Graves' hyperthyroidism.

CDR3 sequence: CASSLSFETQYF. CDR3 bases: TGTGCCAGCAGCTTATCATTTGAGACCCAGTACTTC. The chain recombines TRBV7-9 with TRBJ2-5; D is uncertain. Trimming cost V 2 bases and J 5 bases, with 6 bases left between them. The CDR3 sequence is 12 residues long. Per the germline V gene, CDR1 is SEHNR and CDR2 is FQNEAQ (reference sequence).